These T cell receptor beta chains were read from a single sample in a study of shared clonotypes between healthy human individuals. Some clones are missing from TCRdb's copy, which holds only in-frame ones; the method was immunoSEQ multiplex PCR. Among roughly 2.4 million clones, more than 90% were seen once, and the ten largest hold around 0.13%. Sequenced material: naive CD4+ T cells sorted from blood. The receptors were gathered from a young man in good health. CDR3s include the opening cysteine and the closing phenylalanine or tryptophan. D genes are given only for firm matches.

TRBV5-1,TRBJ2-3,NA,CASSSTTDTQYF
TRBV18,TRBJ1-5,NA,CASSPTIVNRDQPQHF
TRBV19,TRBJ2-2,TRBD1,CASKIGQGTTGELFF
TRBV27,TRBJ2-7,NA,CASSLSVGPYEQYF
TRBV4-3,TRBJ2-5,NA,CASSQEYPTFGLNF
TRBV5-1,TRBJ2-5,NA,CASSLGQGSGETQYF
TRBV5-6,TRBJ1-2,NA,CASSSGAWGYTF
TRBV7-3,TRBJ2-1,TRBD2,CASSLSGGKANEQFF
TRBV6-6,TRBJ1-6,NA,CASSYGVFRGESPLHF
TRBV5-6,TRBJ2-1,TRBD1,CASSLTGVYNEQFF
TRBV11-2,TRBJ2-2,NA,CASSPWDIGGELFF
TRBV6-1,TRBJ2-3,TRBD1,CASSPGQGFTDTQYF
TRBV4-1,TRBJ2-7,TRBD2,CASSQDAGTSGSYEQYF
TRBV6-5,TRBJ2-1,NA,CASSYPGRDEQFF
TRBV28,TRBJ1-1,NA,CASSPPTGGENTEAFF
TRBV20-1,TRBJ1-5,NA,CSARGQPQHF
TRBV29-1,TRBJ2-1,TRBD1,CSGKTGGNNEQFF
TRBV2,TRBJ2-7,NA,CASHLEAGVEQYF
TRBV18,TRBJ2-7,TRBD1,CASSPGQGSEQYF
TRBV5-8,TRBJ1-6,TRBD1,CASSLGDSSNSPLHF
TRBV7-2,TRBJ2-2,TRBD2,CASRTSGKNTGELFF
TRBV18,TRBJ1-1,NA,CASSPGLGSTEAFF
TRBV5-1,TRBJ1-1,NA,CASSLEGQLNTEAFF
TRBV30,TRBJ2-5,TRBD2,CAWSVQRGIQETQYF
TRBV5-1,TRBJ1-3,NA,CASSLVPQGSGNTIYF
TRBV28,TRBJ2-7,NA,CAATGGRYEQYF
TRBV13,TRBJ2-1,TRBD2,CASSLPGTGRPGLAGGSYNEQFF
TRBV27,TRBJ2-7,TRBD2,CASSLAGAAYEQYF
TRBV7-9,TRBJ2-3,TRBD2,CASSAWGLAGLGDTQYF
TRBV4-1,TRBJ2-7,TRBD1,CASSQEPSGQAFCF
TRBV5-6,TRBJ1-5,NA,CASSIDRGSSNQPQHF
TRBV6-6,TRBJ1-1,NA,CASSDRSDTEAFF
TRBV11-2,TRBJ2-5,TRBD1,CASSLAPGQGRETQYF
TRBV6-1,TRBJ1-5,NA,CASIEGMHQPQHF
TRBV4-3,TRBJ1-1,NA,CASSQGDFNTEAFF
TRBV10-2,TRBJ2-7,NA,CASRETGSSYEQYF
TRBV28,TRBJ1-2,NA,CASSLQSYGYTF
TRBV15,TRBJ2-7,NA,CATSRVAGEQYF
TRBV2,TRBJ2-7,TRBD2,CASIAASGRISYEQYF
TRBV4-1,TRBJ2-1,NA,CASSRPSYGGPYNEQFF
TRBV7-2,TRBJ1-3,NA,CASSPTDSGNTIYF
TRBV7-2,TRBJ2-7,NA,CASSQDYFEQYF
TRBV5-4,TRBJ2-3,TRBD1,CASSLGQGLGTDTQYF
TRBV7-8,TRBJ2-2,NA,CASSLRHTGELFF
TRBV4-3,TRBJ1-1,NA,CASKGRGHTEAFF
TRBV11-2,TRBJ1-4,TRBD1,CASSRDRVDEKLFF
TRBV18,TRBJ2-7,TRBD1,CASSRGQVEEQYF
TRBV5-1,TRBJ2-3,NA,CASTLGFTSTDTQYF
TRBV27,TRBJ2-2,NA,CASSLGLEAGELFF
TRBV29-1,TRBJ1-1,NA,CSEDSSSGTEAFF
TRBV7-2,TRBJ2-7,NA,CASSQQTARQGGEQYF
TRBV6-6,TRBJ1-1,TRBD1,CASQSTDRGKNTEAFF
TRBV6-9,TRBJ2-7,TRBD1,CASSKGQGGRGEQYF
TRBV5-1,TRBJ1-2,TRBD1,CASSFDRELNYGYTF